This entry is about one TCR beta chain. The data originate from a study of T cell changes during pregnancy in multiple sclerosis. The data were produced by immunoSEQ multiplex PCR, yet TCRdb's version contains in-frame clones alone and is incomplete. This table has nearly 110,000 clones, 75% to 95% appearing once. Deletions cut 8 bases from V and 3 bases from J, with 11 bases between. The CDR3 loop spans 12 amino acids. Germline V gene lookup returns CDR1 SQVTM and CDR2 ANQGSEA. The chain is built from TRBV29-1 and TRBJ1-5; D ambiguous. Material: peripheral blood, obtained before pregnancy. This receptor was identified in a female donor with multiple sclerosis, enrolled in a pregnancy study. The CDR3 DNA follows: TGCAGCTGCCCCAGGCTCAATCAGCCCCAGCATTTT. It specifies CSCPRLNQPQHF.